Here is one T cell receptor beta chain with its context. The data stem from a study of blood T cell repertoires in COVID-19. On the study more broadly: Sites across the United States, Italy and Spain contributed samples from acute and convalescent COVID-19. T cells, B-cell-depleted T cells, or PBMCs supplied cDNA or gDNA.

Per the original methods: Amplification of reference gene primers provided the estimated nucleated cell counts. Using immunoSEQ multiplex PCR, the repertoire was profiled, and TCRdb retains in-frame clones only, with some absent. That table furnishes V, J and clone size, whereas the DNA furnished D and trimming. The table records 200,000 to 250,000 clones, roughly 80% of them present only once. Material: peripheral blood. The clonotype originates from a woman in her forties or fifties with acute or convalescent COVID-19.

The CDR3 loop reads CASSLIGGNQPQHF. CDR3 DNA sequence: TGTGCCAGCAGTTTAATCGGGGGCAATCAGCCCCAGCATTTT. The rearrangement uses TRBV28 and TRBJ1-5, with D unclear. V was clipped by 2 bases and J by 2 bases, with 7 bases between them. The CDR3 loop spans 14 amino acids. Germline loops: CDR1 MDHEN, CDR2 SYDVKM.